This T cell receptor beta chain comes out of a study of blood T cell repertoires in COVID-19. Trimming cost V 5 bases and J 2 bases, with 12 bases left between them. Germline V gives CDR1 SGHAT, CDR2 FQDESV (reference sequence). The CDR3 sequence is 15 residues long. A single count supports this clone. Some clones are missing from TCRdb's copy, which holds only in-frame ones; the method was immunoSEQ multiplex PCR. The sample lists 210,000 or so clones, under 90% occurring once. The V and J genes are TRBV11-1 and TRBJ2-2; D gene ambiguous. This receptor was identified in a human donor in a cohort sampled during active COVID-19. Sample: peripheral blood. The DNA of the CDR3 is TGTGCCAGCAGCCCCGCCGGGTTAAACACCGGGGAGCTGTTTTTT. Encoded protein: CASSPAGLNTGELFF. Full variable domain (rest looked up from reference TRBV11-1 and TRBJ2-2): EAEVAQSPRYKITEKSQAVAFWCDPISGHATLYWYRQILGQGPELLVQFQDESVVDDSQLPKDRFSAERLKGVDSTLKIQPAELGDSAMYLCASSPAGLNTGELFFGEGSRLTVL.